Detailed here is one TCR beta chain. The antigen this receptor binds is unknown. Per-base quality was not reported, and no clone a single base away is much larger than it. These data are taken from a study of T cell responses to AZD1222 COVID-19 vaccine (dated by TCRdb to the early 2020s). With respect to the entire study: TCR sequencing covered 233 trial participants: 200 to 220 given two doses of AZD1222 and about 26 given two doses of MenACWY control vaccine. Trial participants were enrolled by age into subgroups of 18-55, 56-69 and 70-plus years, and about 150, 27 and 61 TCR-sequenced participants, respectively, were included in these subgroups.

Findings and caveats that apply to the study as a whole: Because no day 14 peak-response samples were available, the repertoires could be characterized only after the peak T cell response. Nearly half of unique spike-specific TCRs reportedly recognized epitopes outside regions mutated in the B.1.351 and B.1.1.7 variants. In the small 56-69-year group, the increase in depth fell short of significance, most likely because of low power. Most participants were white British and females outnumbered males, and the authors suggested that clonal diversity may have been underestimated. Only a handful of AZD1222 recipients were SARS-CoV-2 seropositive at baseline, limiting conclusions about previously exposed vaccinees. The vaccine-associated CD4 TCRs covered the entire spike protein, and the dominant responses fell in regions 160-218 and 743-854. After two AZD1222 doses, spike-specific TCR breadth and depth were significantly higher than at day 0 and than in MenACWY recipients.

The time point label, read with the paper, signifies: about 28 days (+/-7) after the second vaccine dose. According to the study, the label for this sample's treatment or condition signals: meningococcal conjugate vaccine given as trial control. Vaccinee samples came from UK trials COV001 and COV002, including a single-blind randomized controlled phase 2/3 trial of AZD1222 (ChAdOx1 nCoV-19) in healthy adults. Trial participant PBMC samples were collected at day 0 and day 28 after the second dose for TCRbeta chain sequencing. The CDR3 regions of human TCRbeta chains were analyzed by immunosequencing. The authors' pipeline ran thus. TCRs in the repertoires were compared against a reference library of SARS-CoV-2-specific TCRs that had been generated with the MIRA antigen-specificity platform. Breadth was defined as the fraction of unique TCRs that were SARS-CoV-2-associated, and depth was defined as the fraction of total T cells that were SARS-CoV-2-associated. Each spike-specific TCR was assigned to its reactive spike region and to a CD4 or CD8 class using the MIRA data. Log10-transformed breadth and depth values were compared by one-way ANOVA with Sidak's multiple comparisons tests. As stored in TCRdb, this immuneACCESS dataset retains in-frame rearrangements with V and J assigned. A fraction of the clones does not appear; measured against another copy, unresolved V genes explain less than half of the discrepancy, and the remainder lacks a known reason. V and J calls and clone size come straight from that table; D and trimming were deduced from the DNA. The sample has 110,000 or so clones on record, 80% to 95% of them singletons. Just over 4% of the sample is in the top ten clones.

As encoded in the germline V gene, CDR1 is MGHRA while CDR2 is YSYEKL. The CDR3 numbers 15 residues from cysteine through phenylalanine. Of the read, only the CDR3 DNA is kept; its 45 bases are in frame from base 1. Unmatched junction bases come to 9, with V trimmed by 1 base and J by 7 bases. This TCR derives from an adult who received the MenACWY meningococcal vaccine as a control. The V gene is TRBV4-1 and the J gene is TRBJ1-1, with 7 middle bases fitting TRBD1. The sample was peripheral blood, taken 28 days after the second dose of the MenACWY control vaccine. Here the CDR3 is given as CASSQGPGQAFEAFF. The sequence in DNA is TGCGCCAGCAGCCAAGGGCCCGGACAGGCCTTTGAAGCTTTCTTT.